Included here is one TCR beta chain sequence, with context. This clonotype was observed a handful of times. Its recognized antigen is unknown. One base away there is no much larger clone; base qualities are not given. The sample belongs to a study of tumor and adjacent non-tumor tissue in lung cancer (dated 2018 in TCRdb). About the full investigation: By cancer type, the cohort comprised 11 to 12 adenocarcinoma patients, 2 squamous cell carcinoma patients and 1 small cell lung cancer patient. Sequencing produced around 130,000,000 productive TCRbeta reads in total, an average of approximately 3.9 million reads per sample. The study compared bulk TCRbeta repertoires from lung tumor tissue and matched distant non-tumor lung tissue of some 15 lung cancer patients. Ages among the roughly 15 patients ranged from about 31 to 85 years, there were around ten men and 5 women, and disease was at TNM stage I to III. TCRbeta CDR3 sequencing was performed on roughly 32 paired specimens, with one tumor sample and one normal lung sample collected per patient. The research as a whole found: Only roughly 15 patients were in the cohort, and the authors stated that larger samples and more detailed clinical data are needed. Neither the sequencing platform nor unique molecular identifiers are mentioned in the methods. Because peripheral blood was not sequenced, blood TCRbeta repertoires in the lung cancer patients of the study were not examined. TCR diversity was significantly higher in younger patients, and greater tumor TCR diversity was associated with shorter overall survival and shorter disease-free survival. TCR diversity (inverse Simpson) was significantly higher in tumor than in normal lung tissue (about 400 vs 180, P = 0.0075, Mann-Whitney U test). The top 100 clones made up a significantly larger cumulative share of the repertoire in normal lung than in tumor tissue.

According to the germline V gene, CDR1 reads SGHAT and CDR2 reads FQNNGV. Trimming removed 5 bases from V and 15 bases from J, leaving 26 bases between the germline ends. The CDR3, cysteine through phenylalanine, is 15 amino acids long. Solely the CDR3 DNA is kept, with 45 bases framed from the first base. Library prep was done by multiplex PCR. Sequencing used an Illumina HiSeq 2500. Following protocols modified from ARM-PCR, the researchers constructed TCRbeta libraries through three rounds of nested PCR with primers (Table S4). Before sequencing, PCR products in the 200-500 bp range were cut out of the gel and cleaned up using the QIAquick gel extraction kit. From the authors' description of their analysis: Trimmomatic was used to clean the reads, FLASH merged the cleaned reads into complete CDR3 sequences, and MiTCR assigned the sequences to V(D)J germline segments. Clonal diversity was calculated as the inverse Simpson's index using VDJtools. A read counted as productive if the sequence was in-frame and lacked a premature stop codon. In TCRdb, the public reads were trimmed at Q25 with fastp and aligned with MiXCR, with productive beta chains retained. CDR3 protein duplicates are merged, each entry listing the most common genes and DNA. V and J calls and clone size were set by TCRdb, not the authors. Within this sample are more than 85,000 distinct CDR3 sequences, with over 70% of them counted one time only. The top ten constitute about 22% of the sample.

Bulk unsorted tissue served as the source for RNA extraction, and RNA quality was assessed using a NanoDrop ND-1000 and an Agilent 2100. All donors had newly diagnosed lung cancer, had not received prior chemotherapy, and were admitted for thoracic surgery in China between August and November 2014. Patients with previous radiotherapy or chemotherapy, or with another concurrent cancer, were excluded from the study. Surgical tissue pieces of 1-2 cm3 were preserved in RNAlater solution and were kept at -80 degrees C until use. This sequence uses TRBV11-2 and TRBJ2-1; TRBD1 is a weak D gene call, 6 bases matching. The receptor was isolated from a man aged 70 or older with non-small cell lung cancer. The source material was lung tumor tissue. The nucleotide sequence reads as follows: TGTGCCAGCAGCATACAGGGACAACCATACAATAAGCGGTTCTTC. Protein translation: CASSIQGQPYNKRFF.